The 7 T cell receptor beta chains in this list originate from one sample, sequenced in a study of shared clonotypes between healthy human individuals. This table comes from immunoSEQ multiplex PCR, and its TCRdb copy is limited to in-frame clones, with some not included. In the table there are some 1,100,000 clones, 75% to 80% of which are singletons. What was sequenced was memory CD4+ T cells from PBMCs. Subset specified: CD45RA-negative fraction. The source is a man aged 18 to 29 in good health. Some clones in this sample may be carry-over from other donors' samples.

The V call is TRBV4-3, the J call TRBJ2-3, with D possibly TRBD1 on 6 matching bases. CDR3 length equals 13 residues. V was pared by 5 bases and J by 4 bases, with 10 bases between. Germline V gives CDR1 LGHNA, CDR2 YSLEER. CDR3: CASSGRGADTQYF. The CDR3 DNA reads TGCGCCAGCAGCGGCAGGGGAGCAGATACGCAGTATTTT.

A note on this clone: Other nucleotide sequences in the sample specify the same CDR3. The V and J genes are TRBV4-1 and TRBJ2-7, with TRBD1 matching over 7 bases. The CDR3 has 14 residues. Germline V CDR1 and CDR2: MGHRA, YSYEKL. J gave up 2 bases and V 4 bases, and 5 bases lay outside the gene matches. For the CDR3, the DNA is TGCGCCAGCAGCCGGGGGCAGGGGGCCTACGAGCAGTACTTC. This sequence encodes CASSRGQGAYEQYF.

This clone was seen more than once but under ten times. The rearrangement joins TRBV9 to TRBJ2-2; TRBD2 is a possible D gene (5 bases). Per germline, CDR1 SGDLS and CDR2 YYNGEE. The length of the CDR3 is 16 residues. Trimming shortened V by 0 bases and J by 3 bases, and 12 bases separated the two germline ends. The CDR3 here is CASSVASRAYTGELFF. Here the CDR3 DNA reads TGTGCCAGCAGCGTAGCTAGCCGGGCCTACACCGGGGAGCTGTTTTTT.

Of note for this clone: At the DNA level, this CDR3 is encoded by other sequences in the same sample as well. The chain recombines TRBV6-1 with TRBJ1-5; D remains unclear. Germline V gene lookup returns CDR1 MNHNS and CDR2 SASEGT. V dropped 1 base and J dropped 3 bases, with 4 bases sitting between them. The CDR3 is made up of 13 amino acids. Here the CDR3 DNA reads TGTGCCAGCAGTGAAGGACCCAATCAGCCCCAGCATTTT. Amino acids: CASSEGPNQPQHF.

The rearrangement links TRBV7-9 to TRBJ1-1; perhaps TRBD1 as D (6 bases). The CDR3 runs to 15 residues. CDR1 SEHNR and CDR2 FQNEAQ come from the germline V gene (reference sequence). With 5 bases removed from V and 2 bases from J, the gap between germline ends came to 15 bases. The CDR3 loop is CASSLNRVGNTEAFF. DNA for the CDR3: TGTGCCAGCAGCCTGAACAGGGTTGGAAACACTGAAGCTTTCTTT.

The chain links TRBV6-5 to TRBJ2-7; D is ambiguous. V was clipped by 3 bases and J by 3 bases, with 12 bases between them. The CDR3 covers 14 residues. Germline lookup yields CDR1 MNHEY and CDR2 SVGAGI. CDR3 loop: CASSYRLGFYEQYF. The CDR3 region has the DNA TGTGCCAGCAGTTATCGGCTAGGTTTCTACGAGCAGTACTTC.

This clone has just a few counts. A much more abundant neighbour one base away suggests this may be a read error. The V gene is TRBV11-2, the J gene TRBJ2-1; D call uncertain. The CDR3 length is 11 residues. Per the germline V gene, CDR1 is SGHAT and CDR2 is FQNNGV. V lost 4 bases and J lost 3, with 1 base in between. CDR3 sequence: CASSYYNEQFF. In nucleotides, the CDR3 is TGTGCCAGCAGCTACTACAATGAGCAGTTCTTC. The whole variable domain, filled in from reference TRBV11-2 and TRBJ2-1, reads EAGVAQSPRYKIIEKRQSVAFWCNPISGHATLYWYQQILGQGPKLLIQFQNNGVVDDSQLPKDRFSAERLKGVDSTLKIQPAKLEDSAVYLCASSYYNEQFFGPGTRLTVL.